Shown below are 10 T cell receptor beta chains from a single sample sequenced in a study of T cells in Graves' hyperthyroidism and ophthalmopathy. Template material for amplifying TCR beta CDR3 regions consisted of RNA transcripts. A set of HTBI primers served as the primers for a first-round RT-PCR of the TCR CDR3. MiXCR was run by TCRdb on the multiplex PCR reads, yielding one entry per CDR3 protein. This repertoire shows approximately 560,000 distinct CDR3 sequences, about 15% found once; its top ten account for around 7.8%. The source material was blood. The receptor set was obtained from a woman aged 25 to 39 with Graves' hyperthyroidism.

This clonotype has just one count. This chain's CDR3 is CASNSDRGYSNEQFF. Written as DNA, the CDR3 is TGTGCCAGCAACTCCGACAGGGGATACTCCAATGAGCAGTTCTTC. The chain combines TRBV6-2 or TRBV6-3 with TRBJ2-1; 8 nucleotides agree with TRBD1. The CDR3 has 15 amino acids. CDR1 and CDR2 from the germline V gene are MNHEY and SVGEGT. Trimming at V came to 7 bases and at J to 6 bases, leaving 11 bases not matched to a gene.

This clonotype was detected many times. The chain has TRBV2 and TRBJ2-2; D is ambiguous. The germline V and J ends were trimmed by 7 bases and 0 bases, with 12 bases remaining between them. This CDR3 has 15 residues. Germline-derived CDR1 and CDR2 are SNHLY and FYNNEI. CDR3 coding DNA: TGTGCCAGCAATCTCGAAGGAGCGAACACCGGGGAGCTGTTTTTT. Its protein is CASNLEGANTGELFF.

In its sample, this clonotype was seen many times. The chain has TRBV6-2 or TRBV6-3 and TRBJ1-1; D is possibly TRBD1 (6 bases). Trimming took off 2 bases at V and 4 bases at J, with 8 bases between the two ends. Germline V gene sequence: CDR1 MNHEY, CDR2 SVGEGT. CDR3 length: 13 residues. The CDR3 loop is CASSYEGGTEAFF. The CDR3 bases are TGTGCCAGCAGTTACGAAGGGGGCACTGAAGCTTTCTTT.

This clonotype was observed at least ten times. This chain uses TRBV20-1 with TRBJ2-7; TRBD1 or TRBD2 may be the D gene (5 bases each). The CDR3 is 11 amino acids. V lost 5 bases and J lost 4, with 9 bases in between. In germline, CDR1 is DFQATT, CDR2 SNEGSKA (reference sequence). The CDR3 reads CSARGAYEQYF. CDR3 sequence (DNA): TGCAGTGCTCGAGGGGCGTACGAGCAGTACTTC.

The V call is TRBV4-3, the J call TRBJ2-1; D might be TRBD1 (6 bases). Germline CDR1 and CDR2: LGHNA and YSLEER. This CDR3 spans 14 amino acids. V shed 4 bases and J shed 4 bases, with 11 bases lying between them. CDR3 coding DNA: TGCGCCAGCAGCCGAGATACAGGGTACAATGAGCAGTTCTTC. Amino acid sequence: CASSRDTGYNEQFF.

This clonotype was counted many times. The J gene is TRBJ2-1, the V gene TRBV6-6, with TRBD2 identical over 10 bases. The CDR3 contains 18 residues. After removal of 0 bases from V and 10 bases from J, the junction contained 15 bases not matched to a gene. Germline CDR1 reads MNHNY; CDR2 reads SVGAGI (reference sequence). CDR3 nucleotide sequence: TGTGCCAGCAGTTACTCGAATTTTGAAGCGGGAGGGCCAGGCGAGCAGTTCTTC. Encoded protein: CASSYSNFEAGGPGEQFF.

This clonotype was counted a few times. V is TRBV9 and J is TRBJ2-1; maybe TRBD2 (6 bases). Per the germline V gene, CDR1 is SGDLS and CDR2 is YYNGEE. Trimming removed 2 bases from V and 4 bases from J, with 13 bases in between. The CDR3 consists of 15 residues. CDR3 protein: CASSVGTERYNEQFF. Written as DNA, the CDR3 is TGTGCCAGCAGCGTCGGGACTGAACGGTACAATGAGCAGTTCTTC.

The J gene is TRBJ2-5, the V gene TRBV7-2, with 7 bases aligning to TRBD2. In germline, CDR1 is SGHTA, CDR2 FQGNSA. This CDR3 has 15 residues. The V segment lost 0 bases and the J segment 4 bases; nucleotides outside the gene matches: 5. CDR3 coding DNA: TGTGCCAGCAGCTTAGCTCCGGGGGAGGGAGAGACCCAGTACTTC. This gives the protein CASSLAPGEGETQYF.

This clonotype was recorded many times. This chain uses TRBV2 with TRBJ2-5, with TRBD2 matching 8 bases. CDR3 length: 15 amino acids. CDR1 and CDR2 from the germline V gene are SNHLY and FYNNEI. The ends lost 2 bases at V and 6 bases at J; junction bases unmatched: 8. CDR3: CASSEMVAGRKTQYF. In DNA, the CDR3 is TGTGCCAGCAGTGAAATGGTAGCGGGGCGGAAGACCCAGTACTTC.

V is TRBV10-3 and J is TRBJ2-1; 8 bases agree with TRBD2. The CDR3 runs to 15 residues. Germline V CDR1 and CDR2: ENHRY, SYGVKD. The ends lost 0 bases at V and 8 bases at J; junction bases unmatched: 6. The CDR3 DNA reads TGTGCCATCAGTGAGTCGATAGCGCGGGAGGATGAGCAGTTCTTC. This gives the protein CAISESIAREDEQFF.